The 2 T cell receptor beta chains listed next were all sequenced from one sample in a study of regulatory T cells in long-lasting Graves disease. In building TCR beta libraries, iRepertoire HTBI primers were used together with Arm-PCR of CDR3 regions. Each CDR3 protein is one row after TCRdb ran MiXCR on the multiplex PCR reads. The sample comprises about 470,000 distinct CDR3 sequences, around 21% of which are singletons, and roughly 8% rests with the top ten. Time point indicated: persistent/refractory GD, antithyroid drugs over 5 years with positive TRAb. RNA isolated from PBMCs was used to make the TCR library. The sequencing used peripheral blood mononuclear cells (PBMCs), collected when the disease was refractory, from a patient treated with antithyroid drugs. The source is a female donor with Graves disease.

The chain links TRBV5-1 to TRBJ2-7; weak D call: TRBD1 (6 bases). There are 16 residues in the CDR3. V dropped 2 bases and J dropped 1 base, with 16 bases sitting between them. Germline CDR1 and CDR2: SGHRS and YFSETQ. The CDR3, as DNA: TGCGCCAGCAGCTTCCGCGGACAGCCAGCATCCTACGAGCAGTACTTC. Translated, it gives CASSFRGQPASYEQYF.

About this clonotype itself: This sequence may be a read error, since a much larger clone differs from it by one base. The chain links TRBV20-1 to TRBJ2-7, with 7 bases fitting TRBD2. The CDR3 is made up of 13 amino acids. Germline V gives CDR1 DFQATT, CDR2 SNEGSKA (reference sequence). In DNA form, the CDR3 reads TGCAGTGCTAGGGGCGGGAGCTCCTACGAGCGGTACTTC. It translates to CSARGGSSYERYF.